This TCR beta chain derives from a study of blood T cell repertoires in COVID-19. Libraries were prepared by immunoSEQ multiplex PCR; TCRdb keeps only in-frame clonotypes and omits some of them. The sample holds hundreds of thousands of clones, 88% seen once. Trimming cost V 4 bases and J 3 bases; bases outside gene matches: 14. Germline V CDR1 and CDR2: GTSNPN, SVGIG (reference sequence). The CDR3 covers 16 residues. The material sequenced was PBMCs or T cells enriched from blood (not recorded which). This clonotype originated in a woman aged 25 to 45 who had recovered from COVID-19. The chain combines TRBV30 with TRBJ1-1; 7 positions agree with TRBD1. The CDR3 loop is CAWILGPYRGDTEAFF. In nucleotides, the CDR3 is TGTGCCTGGATCCTGGGCCCGTACAGGGGAGACACTGAAGCTTTCTTT.